This T cell receptor beta chain was profiled in a study of cytomegalovirus exposure and HLA in healthy donors. As for the study in general: A subsequent analysis reported that the 100 to 150 validation repertoires were produced on the same platform that had also been used for the 666 first-cohort repertoires.

On this clone: Its antigen is unidentified.

CDR1 is MNHEY, CDR2 SMNVEV, per germline (reference sequence). Trimming left V 9 bases short and J 2 bases short, with 6 bases between. The CDR3 sequence is 11 residues long. Study-level points and caveats: TCR beta chains numbering more than 150 were designated cytomegalovirus-associated.

Clones were sequenced by immunoSEQ multiplex PCR, and TCRdb holds only the in-frame ones, with some missing. Here the sample spans about 56,000 clones, about 88% being singletons. Sample: PBMCs. This chain links TRBV27 with TRBJ2-3; no firm D call. The receptor was derived from a woman aged 18-29 years in good health and CMV-seronegative. The CDR3 is CASRNTDTQYF. The CDR3 DNA sequence: TGTGCCAGTAGAAACACAGATACGCAGTATTTT.